The clone carrying this T cell receptor (beta chain) appeared many times. Arm-PCR of CDR3 regions and iRepertoire HTBI primers were the basis on which TCR beta libraries were built. One entry per CDR3 protein, called by TCRdb with MiXCR from the multiplex PCR reads. The data show about 380,000 distinct CDR3 sequences, with around 15% seen just once and around a fifth held by the top ten. This CDR3 has 14 amino acids. The germline V and J ends were trimmed by 1 base and 5 bases, with 9 bases remaining between them. CDR1 is SGHTA and CDR2 is FQGNSA in the germline V gene. Time point described: newly diagnosed GD, antithyroid drugs for less than 3 months. PBMC RNA was the source of the TCR library. This sample stems from a study of regulatory T cells in long-lasting Graves disease.

Sample: peripheral blood mononuclear cells (PBMCs), taken at new diagnosis, from a patient treated with antithyroid drugs. The clonotype originates from a female donor with Graves disease. The V and J genes are TRBV7-2 and TRBJ1-5; a weak D match, TRBD1 (6 bases). The CDR3 reads CASSLGNRDQPQHF. The CDR3 coding sequence is TGTGCCAGCAGCTTAGGTAACAGGGATCAGCCCCAGCATTTT.